This T cell receptor beta chain derives from a study of T cells in Graves' hyperthyroidism and ophthalmopathy. Amplified regions were TCR beta CDR3 sequences from RNA transcripts. A set of HTBI primers served as the primers for a first-round RT-PCR of the TCR CDR3. TCRdb analysed the multiplex PCR reads with MiXCR anew, one entry per CDR3 protein. This table holds 400,000 to 550,000 distinct CDR3 sequences, under 15% found once. This CDR3 spans 15 amino acids. Germline V gives CDR1 MDHEN, CDR2 SYDVKM. Trimming took 5 bases from V and 7 from J, leaving 18 bases between them. Worth noting for this clonotype: Its target is not known.

Diagnoses used clinical symptoms, serum thyroxine and TRAb, thyroid ultrasound and orbital computed tomography. The authors took PBMCs from 10 ml fresh peripheral blood. Study-wide results and limits: Most thyroid clonotypes with frequency above 0.001 were detected in blood.

The chain joins TRBV28 to TRBJ1-5, with D possibly being TRBD1 (6 bases). This receptor was taken from a woman under 30 with Graves' hyperthyroidism. The sequenced sample consisted of blood. The CDR3 nucleotides read TGTGCCAGCAGTCCACAGGGTGTGTGGAACCAGCCCCAGCATTTT. Translation gives CASSPQGVWNQPQHF.